Listed below are T cell receptor beta chains from one sample, sequenced in a study of T cell changes during pregnancy in multiple sclerosis. Only in-frame clones appear in the TCRdb table, and some are missing; sequencing was by immunoSEQ multiplex PCR. The sample holds about 110,000 clones, just under 95% seen once. The sample in question was peripheral blood, obtained after pregnancy. The receptor source for this set is a female donor with multiple sclerosis, enrolled in a pregnancy study. Both conserved end residues are trimmed from each CDR3. Each record gives: V gene, CDR3 length, J gene, clone size, CDR3 protein. Clone size is not always given. Where it is, it says once, few, many or a class for expanded clones.

V: TRBV2
length: 11
J: TRBJ2-7
size: .
CDR3: ASSKDTHYEQY

V: TRBV7-6
length: 13
J: TRBJ1-3
size: .
CDR3: ASSRQVYSGNTIY

V: TRBV19
length: 14
J: TRBJ1-1
size: few
CDR3: ASRAAGTGRSTEAF

V: TRBV30
length: 11
J: TRBJ2-5
size: once
CDR3: AWTPRRGETQY

V: TRBV27
length: 15
J: TRBJ2-1
size: .
CDR3: ASSLWGTSGGFNEQF

V: TRBV2
length: 12
J: TRBJ2-1
size: .
CDR3: ASRARNNIDEQF

V: TRBV2
length: 13
J: TRBJ2-1
size: .
CDR3: ASRTGTGSRNEQF

V: TRBV9
length: 15
J: TRBJ2-6
size: .
CDR3: ASSVAGLSSGANVLT

V: TRBV21-1
length: 13
J: TRBJ2-7
size: .
CDR3: ASTLPGQCPYEQY

V: TRBV5-1
length: 13
J: TRBJ2-1
size: .
CDR3: ASSPAQWAYNEQF

V: TRBV6-5
length: 13
J: TRBJ1-1
size: .
CDR3: ASSYSGATNTEAF

V: TRBV11-2
length: 14
J: TRBJ1-2
size: once
CDR3: ASSRIKTGDGYGYT

V: TRBV11-2
length: 13
J: TRBJ1-1
size: once
CDR3: ASSLDRPGGTEAF

V: TRBV5-4
length: 17
J: TRBJ2-5
size: .
CDR3: ASSLGSRWGGPYQETQY

V: TRBV15
length: 16
J: TRBJ2-3
size: once
CDR3: ATSSDSGTSGVTDTQY

V: TRBV2
length: 13
J: TRBJ1-2
size: .
CDR3: ASSVWDRPNYGYT

V: TRBV11-2
length: 11
J: TRBJ1-2
size: once
CDR3: ASSLGGNYGYT

V: TRBV6-1
length: 14
J: TRBJ1-1
size: once
CDR3: ASSGDRGRMNTEAF

V: TRBV2
length: 11
J: TRBJ2-3
size: .
CDR3: ASSVTFTDTQY

V: TRBV4-2
length: 12
J: TRBJ2-1
size: once
CDR3: ASSQGRAKDEQF

V: TRBV7-9
length: 14
J: TRBJ2-3
size: .
CDR3: ASSVSLRSGADTQY

V: TRBV27
length: 14
J: TRBJ2-7
size: .
CDR3: ASSLSTRGRAYEQY

V: TRBV5-4
length: 14
J: TRBJ2-5
size: .
CDR3: ASSYQPGLAGETQY

V: TRBV5-5
length: 15
J: TRBJ2-7
size: .
CDR3: ASSVTLGTGSSYEQY

V: TRBV2
length: 11
J: TRBJ1-1
size: once
CDR3: ASSDQGGPEAF

V: TRBV9
length: 12
J: TRBJ2-7
size: few
CDR3: ASSVGIKGLDRY

V: TRBV19
length: 11
J: TRBJ2-5
size: once
CDR3: ASSMMDIKTQY

V: TRBV30
length: 13
J: TRBJ2-3
size: .
CDR3: AWRTLGQGGDTQY

V: TRBV30
length: 11
J: TRBJ2-7
size: .
CDR3: AWSAQGAREQY

V: TRBV4-1
length: 12
J: TRBJ1-2
size: .
CDR3: ASSQDVQIYGYT

V: TRBV30
length: 11
J: TRBJ2-7
size: .
CDR3: AWRGQGPYEQY

V: TRBV19
length: 14
J: TRBJ1-1
size: .
CDR3: ASSPRTGIRGTEAF

V: TRBV5-4
length: 15
J: TRBJ2-2
size: .
CDR3: ASSSRTSGRETGELF

V: TRBV28
length: 12
J: TRBJ2-7
size: .
CDR3: ASSLGTGGYEQY

V: TRBV6-5
length: 11
J: TRBJ1-2
size: .
CDR3: ASSLGGNYGYT

V: TRBV19
length: 11
J: TRBJ2-3
size: .
CDR3: ASSSGSTDTQY

V: TRBV14
length: 13
J: TRBJ1-1
size: few
CDR3: ASSPWDSMNTEAF

V: TRBV6-1
length: 12
J: TRBJ2-7
size: .
CDR3: ASSRGTPLFEQY

V: TRBV5-6
length: 14
J: TRBJ1-1
size: .
CDR3: ASSSIRQGRNTEAF

V: TRBV19
length: 11
J: TRBJ1-1
size: .
CDR3: ASRPRDRVEAF

V: TRBV27
length: 13
J: TRBJ1-2
size: .
CDR3: ASSLFPGQVYGYT

V: TRBV2
length: 13
J: TRBJ1-5
size: .
CDR3: ASSDGQGRNQPQH

V: TRBV6-5
length: 13
J: TRBJ1-5
size: few
CDR3: ASSRDRAGNQPQH

V: TRBV7-2
length: 11
J: TRBJ1-1
size: few
CDR3: ASSSTVNTEAF